Listed below are T cell receptor beta chains from one sample, sequenced in a study of cytomegalovirus exposure and HLA in healthy donors. Here immunoSEQ multiplex PCR was the method, and the copy in TCRdb shows in-frame clones only, minus some. The profile shows more than 85,000 clones, about 80% of them singletons. The sequenced sample consisted of PBMCs. The receptors shown here come from a man aged 40-55 years in good health and CMV-seronegative. The CDR3 runs from the conserved cysteine through the conserved F or W. A D gene is named only where the DNA matches it firmly. Clone sizes are given selectively: once, few, many, or a class where the clone is expanded.

CDR3 DNA: TGTGCCAGCAGCTCTGTCCCGACAGATACGCAGTATTTT
CDR3 protein: CASSSVPTDTQYF
V gene: TRBV5-4
clone size: .
D gene: .
J gene: TRBJ2-3

CDR3 DNA: TGTGCCAGCTCCGGGGGAAGCCAAAAAAACATTCAGTACTTC
CDR3 protein: CASSGGSQKNIQYF
V gene: TRBV18
clone size: .
D gene: .
J gene: TRBJ2-4

CDR3 DNA: TGTGCCAGCAGCTTAGACCGACAGGGCACGCAGTATTTT
CDR3 protein: CASSLDRQGTQYF
V gene: TRBV11-2
clone size: few
D gene: TRBD1
J gene: TRBJ2-3

CDR3 DNA: TGTGCCAGCAGCAGGGGTTTCTACAATGAGCAGTTCTTC
CDR3 protein: CASSRGFYNEQFF
V gene: TRBV27
clone size: .
D gene: .
J gene: TRBJ2-1

CDR3 DNA: TGTGCCAGCAGCGTAGGCGATTACAATGAGCAGTTCTTC
CDR3 protein: CASSVGDYNEQFF
V gene: TRBV9
clone size: .
D gene: .
J gene: TRBJ2-1

CDR3 DNA: TGTTCCAGCAGCTTAGGTAGCAACGCCTACGAGCAGTACTTC
CDR3 protein: CSSSLGSNAYEQYF
V gene: TRBV7-9
clone size: .
D gene: .
J gene: TRBJ2-7

CDR3 DNA: TGCGCCAGCAGCCAAGGGAGCGGGGTTAACGAGCAGTACTTC
CDR3 protein: CASSQGSGVNEQYF
V gene: TRBV4-3
clone size: .
D gene: TRBD2
J gene: TRBJ2-7

CDR3 DNA: TGTGCCAGCAGCCACCGAGAGACAGATACGCAGTATTTT
CDR3 protein: CASSHRETDTQYF
V gene: TRBV6-6
clone size: .
D gene: .
J gene: TRBJ2-3

CDR3 DNA: TGCGCCAGCAGCCAAGATCCGAGCACAGATACGCAGTATTTT
CDR3 protein: CASSQDPSTDTQYF
V gene: TRBV4-1
clone size: .
D gene: .
J gene: TRBJ2-3

CDR3 DNA: TGCGCCAGCCTAGCCCTTAGCGGGACCGACACCGGGGAGCTGTTTTTT
CDR3 protein: CASLALSGTDTGELFF
V gene: TRBV10-1
clone size: .
D gene: TRBD2
J gene: TRBJ2-2

CDR3 DNA: TGTGCCAGTAATCCCCCGGGACTGGACACTGAAGCTTTCTTT
CDR3 protein: CASNPPGLDTEAFF
V gene: TRBV19
clone size: .
D gene: .
J gene: TRBJ1-1

CDR3 DNA: TGTGCCAGTACTTCAATGGGTGAGGGCACTGAAGCTTTCTTT
CDR3 protein: CASTSMGEGTEAFF
V gene: TRBV28
clone size: .
D gene: .
J gene: TRBJ1-1

CDR3 DNA: TGTGCCGCGACTAGCGGGAGTCCCGGGGAGCTGTTTTTT
CDR3 protein: CAATSGSPGELFF
V gene: TRBV28
clone size: few
D gene: TRBD2
J gene: TRBJ2-2

CDR3 DNA: TGTGCCAGCAGTTCGGAGCTACAAGAGACCCAGTACTTC
CDR3 protein: CASSSELQETQYF
V gene: TRBV7-9
clone size: .
D gene: .
J gene: TRBJ2-5

CDR3 DNA: TGCGCCAGCAGCCCGGTGGGGCTAAGCAATCAGCCCCAGCATTTT
CDR3 protein: CASSPVGLSNQPQHF
V gene: TRBV4-1
clone size: once
D gene: .
J gene: TRBJ1-5